This TCR beta chain was found in a study of blood T cells in healthy people across ages. This clonotype was counted a few times. A second roughly 6 to 12 cycle PCR used barcoded and J-beta primers. All cDNA molecules were each tagged by a template-switch adaptor with 12 random nucleotides. From the 5' RACE reads, TCRdb called clonotypes with MiXCR, one entry per CDR3 protein. This table holds 540,000 or so distinct CDR3 sequences, 25% to 30% found once. The sequencing sample was made of blood. The receptor was derived from a woman in her 70s in good health.

The CDR3 sequence: CASSYSPGQGTGPQHF. The CDR3 nucleotides read TGTGCCAGCAGTTACTCCCCGGGACAGGGAACTGGGCCCCAGCATTTT. This chain uses TRBV6-2 or TRBV6-3 with TRBJ1-5, with TRBD1 matching 9 bases. The ends lost 0 bases at V and 9 bases at J; junction bases unmatched: 9. This CDR3 spans 16 amino acids. Germline V gene data show CDR1 as MNHEY and CDR2 as SVGEGT.